One and the same sample provided the 5 T cell receptor beta chains below, sequenced in a study of OX40 agonist ivuxolimab in advanced cancers. Clones were sequenced by immunoSEQ multiplex PCR, and TCRdb holds only the in-frame ones, with some missing. The sample contains about 73,000 clones, approximately 90% of which appear only once. Material: CD4+ or CD8+ T cells sorted from blood, obtained in a trial of the OX40 agonist ivuxolimab. The origin of the receptors is an adult with an advanced solid tumor such as melanoma, head and neck, liver or kidney cancer.

The genes are TRBV4-3 and TRBJ2-7; D call uncertain. Trimming took off 1 base at V and 3 bases at J, with 7 bases between the two ends. CDR3 length equals 13 residues. Germline CDR1 is LGHNA and CDR2 is YSLEER. The CDR3 reads CASSQGIGYEQYF. CDR3 coding DNA: TGCGCCAGCAGCCAAGGGATCGGCTACGAGCAGTACTTC.

The chain employs TRBV11-3 and TRBJ2-1; D not resolved. In germline, CDR1 is SGHNT, CDR2 YENEEA. This CDR3 contains 15 residues. V was cut by 3 bases and J by 0 bases, with 9 bases left in between. The DNA of the CDR3 is TGTGCCAGCAGCTTGACGTTCAGCTCCTACAATGAGCAGTTCTTC. Encoded protein: CASSLTFSSYNEQFF.

The V call is TRBV27, the J call TRBJ1-2, with D perhaps TRBD1 (5 bases). Trimming cost V 3 bases and J 7 bases, with 12 bases left between them. The CDR3 is 13 residues long. Looked up from germline, CDR1 is MNHEY and CDR2 is SMNVEV (reference sequence). The CDR3 is CASSFGQGLGYTF. DNA for the CDR3: TGTGCCAGCAGTTTCGGGCAGGGCCTTGGCTACACCTTC.

This chain connects TRBV7-8 to TRBJ1-5; 11 positions agree with TRBD1. The V segment lost 5 bases and the J segment 1 base; nucleotides outside the gene matches: 4. Germline CDR1 reads SGHVS; CDR2 reads FQNEAQ. This CDR3 has 16 residues. CDR3 bases: TGTGCCAGCAGCACAGGACAGGGGGCAAGCAATCAGCCCCAGCATTTT. It translates to CASSTGQGASNQPQHF.

The V gene is TRBV6-5, the J gene TRBJ1-1; D is possibly TRBD1 (5 bases). From germline, CDR1 is MNHEY and CDR2 SVGAGI. Trimming stripped 6 bases from V and 1 base from J, with 9 bases between. This CDR3 is built from 13 residues. This chain's CDR3 is CASSRGENTEAFF. Here the CDR3 DNA reads TGTGCCAGCAGCCGAGGGGAGAACACTGAAGCTTTCTTT.